This T cell receptor (beta chain) was identified in a study of blood T cells in healthy people across ages. Overall study results and limits: Strongly correlated with naive T cell percentage was TCR beta diversity.

This clonotype has more than one count but fewer than ten. The antigen remains undetermined. CDR3 size: 15 residues. CDR1 is SGHRS, CDR2 YFSETQ, per germline. Trimming pared 4 bases from V and 2 bases from J, leaving 14 bases between. It was with a sample-barcoded 5' primer and a J-beta primer mix that a second PCR of about 6 to 12 cycles was run. TCRdb re-derived calls from the 5' RACE reads in MiXCR, one entry per CDR3 protein. The sample contains about 1.7 million distinct CDR3 sequences, about 28% of which appear only once. The material sequenced was blood. The TCR comes from a woman aged 25 to 39 in good health. The chain couples TRBV5-1 to TRBJ2-3, with D perhaps TRBD2 (5 bases). In DNA, the CDR3 is TGCGCCAGCAGCCCCTCTGTGGGAGTCACAGATACGCAGTATTTT. Translation: CASSPSVGVTDTQYF.